The entry that follows covers one T cell receptor (beta chain) sequence. This specimen belongs to a study of blood T cell repertoires in COVID-19. The overall study: From the United States, Italy and Spain came samples of acute and convalescent COVID-19. T cells, B-cell-depleted T cells, or PBMCs supplied cDNA or gDNA.

How the authors handled the data: Nucleated cell counts were estimated from reference gene primer amplification. Sequenced by immunoSEQ multiplex PCR; TCRdb stores in-frame clones only, minus some. V and J calls and clone size are copied from that table; D and trimming were computed from the DNA. The repertoire includes under 75,000 clones, 65% to 85% of them detected once, and 5.5% to 7.5% sits in the top ten. Germline assignment: CDR1 LNHDA and CDR2 SQIVND (reference sequence). The ends lost 7 bases at V and 7 bases at J; junction bases unmatched: 8. CDR3 length: 13 amino acids. The chain joins TRBV19 to TRBJ1-2, with 8 bases aligning to TRBD1. This receptor was obtained from a man in his sixties with acute or convalescent COVID-19. The sample was peripheral blood. The CDR3 loop reads CASKDREGSGYTF. CDR3 nucleotide sequence: TGTGCCAGTAAGGACAGGGAAGGATCTGGCTACACCTTC.